The 16 T cell receptor beta chains below were found in one sample sequenced in a study of blood T cell repertoires in COVID-19. The protocol was immunoSEQ multiplex PCR, while the TCRdb copy is restricted to in-frame clones and leaves out a portion. The table records about 380,000 clones, 88% of them present only once. Sequenced material: PBMCs or T cells enriched from blood (not recorded which). Receptors originate from a woman aged 18-35 years who had recovered from COVID-19.

The CDR3 here is CASSFLRDRRNTEAFF. The CDR3 bases are TGTGCCAGCAGCTTCCTCCGCGACAGGAGGAACACTGAAGCTTTCTTT. The gene calls are TRBV11-2 and TRBJ1-1; tentative D call: TRBD1 (6 bases). Germline CDR1 and CDR2: SGHAT and FQNNGV. Trimming pared 3 bases from V and 1 base from J, leaving 15 bases between. This CDR3 has 16 amino acids.

This sequence joins TRBV20-1 and TRBJ2-5; tentatively, D is TRBD1 (6 bases). The CDR3 totals 13 residues. Germline lookup yields CDR1 DFQATT and CDR2 SNEGSKA (reference sequence). Trimming cost V 3 bases and J 0 bases, with 8 bases left between them. CDR3 DNA sequence: TGCAGTGCTAGTGGGACAAACCAAGAGACCCAGTACTTC. Protein product: CSASGTNQETQYF.

The rearrangement joins TRBV2 to TRBJ1-2; 8 bases are a match to TRBD1. CDR3 length: 13 residues. The J segment lost 7 bases and the V segment lost 6 bases, leaving 7 bases of the junction unmatched. CDR1 and CDR2 (germline): SNHLY, FYNNEI. As DNA, the CDR3 is TGTGCCAGCAGAGATTACAGGGGGTCTGGCTACACCTTC. Protein: CASRDYRGSGYTF.

This chain joins TRBV19 and TRBJ2-1; TRBD2 agrees at 8 bases. V lost 3 bases and J lost 5; bases outside the gene matches: 6. Germline loops: CDR1 LNHDA, CDR2 SQIVND (reference sequence). CDR3 size: 15 residues. The CDR3 nucleotides are TGTGCCAGTAGTATCCACGGGGGGGCGAACAATGAGCAGTTCTTC. This gives the protein CASSIHGGANNEQFF.

V usage is TRBV6-2 or TRBV6-3 and J usage is TRBJ2-3; 8 bases match TRBD1. CDR1 and CDR2 (germline): MNHEY, SVGEGT. The CDR3 spans 15 residues. V was clipped by 5 bases and J by 0 bases; unmatched bases: 4. CDR3 amino acids: CASSIRDRSTDTQYF. The DNA of the CDR3 is TGTGCCAGCAGTATCCGGGACAGGAGCACAGATACGCAGTATTTT.

The chain links TRBV13 to TRBJ2-1, with D maybe TRBD1 (5 bases). V shed 5 bases and J shed 4 bases, with 12 bases lying between them. CDR3 length: 14 residues. Germline CDR1 reads PRHDT; CDR2 reads FYEKMQ (reference sequence). CDR3 nucleotides: TGTGCCAGCAGCCACAGACCAGGGTACAATGAGCAGTTCTTC. The encoded protein is CASSHRPGYNEQFF.

V and J are TRBV5-1 and TRBJ1-3; D is unclear. The V and J ends lost 0 bases and 2 bases respectively, with 9 bases between them. This CDR3 has 15 residues. CDR1 is SGHRS and CDR2 is YFSETQ in the germline V gene. The CDR3 region has the DNA TGCGCCAGCAGCTTGGATACGGCGGCTGGAAACACCATATATTTT. This codes for CASSLDTAAGNTIYF.

This chain connects TRBV3-1 (or the pseudogene TRBV3-2) to TRBJ2-3; maybe TRBD2 (5 bases). Looked up from germline, CDR1 is LGHDT and CDR2 is YNNKEL (reference sequence). This CDR3 has 14 amino acids. V lost 6 bases and J lost 2, with 12 bases in between. Here the CDR3 reads CASSPRRFTDTQYF. The DNA of the CDR3 is TGTGCCAGCAGTCCCAGGAGGTTCACAGATACGCAGTATTTT.

This chain links TRBV6-5 with TRBJ1-2; D is perhaps TRBD1 (6 bases). The CDR3 sequence is 14 residues long. Trimming left V 1 base short and J 7 bases short, with 13 bases between. Germline CDR1 and CDR2: MNHEY and SVGAGI. The CDR3: CASSYYTGQAGYTF. As DNA, the CDR3 is TGTGCCAGCAGTTACTATACAGGGCAGGCTGGCTACACCTTC.

The rearrangement joins TRBV9 to TRBJ2-3; TRBD2 is a possible D gene (6 bases). Germline CDR1 reads SGDLS; CDR2 reads YYNGEE. CDR3 length: 17 residues. The V end lost 0 bases, the J end lost 5 bases, and 19 bases lay between the germline ends. This CDR3 is CASSVGALMGGGDTQYF. CDR3 nucleotides: TGTGCCAGCAGCGTAGGAGCTCTGATGGGAGGTGGAGATACGCAGTATTTT.

The V call is TRBV15, the J call TRBJ1-2, with D uncertain. This CDR3 is built from 16 residues. Germline CDR1 reads LNHNV; CDR2 reads YYDKDF (reference sequence). V was clipped by 0 bases and J by 4 bases, with 15 bases between them. The CDR3 DNA is TGTGCCACCAGCAGAGACTCCTCTAAGAAGAGCTATGGCTACACCTTC. Amino acids: CATSRDSSKKSYGYTF. Full variable domain (missing parts from reference TRBV15 and TRBJ1-2): DAMVIQNPRYQVTQFGKPVTLSCSQTLNHNVMYWYQQKSSQAPKLLFHYYDKDFNNEADTPDNFQSRRPNTSFCFLDIRSPGLGDTAMYLCATSRDSSKKSYGYTFGSGTRLTVV.

This clone is a singleton in its sample. The rearrangement links TRBV7-9 to TRBJ1-2; tentative D call: TRBD1 (6 bases). With 4 bases removed from V and 6 bases from J, the gap between germline ends came to 21 bases. The CDR3 runs to 16 residues. Germline CDR1 and CDR2: SEHNR and FQNEAQ (reference sequence). The CDR3 nucleotides are TGTGCCAGCAGCTACCCCGCCGTACAGGGTGGTAATGGCTACACCTTC. This sequence encodes CASSYPAVQGGNGYTF.

This clone was counted once. The genes are TRBV6-1 and TRBJ1-2; TRBD1 aligns across 9 bases. The CDR3 covers 16 residues. J lost 5 bases, V lost 4 bases, and 11 bases had no gene match. The V gene's germline CDR1 is MNHNS and CDR2 SASEGT. The CDR3, as DNA: TGTGCCAGCAGTGTTTCCGGGACAGGGACTTTTTATGGCTACACCTTC. Amino acids: CASSVSGTGTFYGYTF.

The chain has TRBV27 and TRBJ2-3; the match to TRBD1 covers 10 bases. There are 15 residues in the CDR3. Trimming at V came to 8 bases and at J to 4 bases, leaving 9 bases not matched to a gene. From germline, CDR1 is MNHEY and CDR2 SMNVEV (reference sequence). This CDR3 is CASFLGTGASDTQYF. DNA of the CDR3: TGTGCCAGCTTCTTGGGGACAGGGGCATCAGATACGCAGTATTTT.

This clone has a single count. The chain couples TRBV5-1 to TRBJ2-5, with D perhaps matching TRBD2 (5 bases). Trimming removed 1 base from V and 5 bases from J, with 18 bases in between. Germline CDR1 is SGHRS and CDR2 is YFSETQ. The CDR3 sequence is 16 residues long. The CDR3 loop reads CASSLLAPRAGETQYF. CDR3 sequence (DNA): TGCGCCAGCAGCTTGCTAGCCCCACGGGCCGGTGAGACCCAGTACTTC.

This clone has a single count. This chain links TRBV5-3 with TRBJ1-1, with no clear D. TRBV5-3 is labeled an ORF, and its function is uncertain. Trimming removed 3 bases at V and 2 bases at J, with 8 bases between. The CDR3 is made up of 13 amino acids. CDR3 region: CARSSRENTEAFF. In DNA, the CDR3 is TGTGCCAGAAGCTCCCGGGAAAACACTGAAGCTTTCTTT.